The clone carrying this T cell receptor beta chain was observed a handful of times. Antigen unknown. The data were obtained in a study of cytomegalovirus exposure and HLA in healthy donors. There are 17 residues in the CDR3. Germline V gene data show CDR1 as MDHEN and CDR2 as SYDVKM. V was pared by 4 bases and J by 2 bases, with 20 bases between. Whole-study findings and limits: More clonal expansion characterized HLA-associated TCR beta chains than equally common others in a later analysis. The HLA-A and HLA-B alleles of most subjects were reportedly predicted accurately from TCR beta sequences.

PCR primers comprised 60 Vbeta and 13 Jbeta primers. Method: immunoSEQ multiplex PCR; TCRdb's copy keeps in-frame clones and lacks some. Of around 120,000 clones listed, about 10% are singletons. The V and J genes are TRBV28 and TRBJ1-2, with a tentative D call TRBD1 (5 bases). What was sequenced was PBMCs. The sequence came from a man aged 25 to 45 in good health and CMV-seronegative. The CDR3 is CASSSQSDIHGNYGYTF. CDR3 sequence (DNA): TGTGCCAGCAGTTCGCAATCGGACATCCATGGAAACTATGGCTACACCTTC.